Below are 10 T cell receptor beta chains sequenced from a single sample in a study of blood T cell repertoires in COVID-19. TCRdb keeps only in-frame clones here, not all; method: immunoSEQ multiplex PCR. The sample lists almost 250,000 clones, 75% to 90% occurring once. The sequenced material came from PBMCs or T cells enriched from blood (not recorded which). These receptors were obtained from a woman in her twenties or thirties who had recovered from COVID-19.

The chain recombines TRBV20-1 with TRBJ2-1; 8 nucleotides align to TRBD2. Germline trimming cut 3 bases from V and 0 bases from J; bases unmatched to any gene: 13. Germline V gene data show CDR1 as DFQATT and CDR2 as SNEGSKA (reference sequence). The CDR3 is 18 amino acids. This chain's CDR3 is CSASASSGFLGSYNEQFF. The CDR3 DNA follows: TGCAGTGCTAGTGCGTCTAGCGGGTTCCTAGGCTCCTACAATGAGCAGTTCTTC.

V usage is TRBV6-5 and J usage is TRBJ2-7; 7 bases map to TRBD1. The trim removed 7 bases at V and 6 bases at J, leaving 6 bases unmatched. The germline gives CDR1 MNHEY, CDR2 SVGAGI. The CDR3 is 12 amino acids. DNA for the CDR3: TGTGCCAGCACCAGACAGGGCGGCGAGCAGTACTTC. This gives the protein CASTRQGGEQYF.

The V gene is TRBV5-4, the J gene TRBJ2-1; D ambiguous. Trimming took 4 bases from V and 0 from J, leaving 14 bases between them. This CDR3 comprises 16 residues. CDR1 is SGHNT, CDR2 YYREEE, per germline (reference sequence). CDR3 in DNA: TGTGCCAGCAGCGGCCATGACTCGAGCTCCTACAATGAGCAGTTCTTC. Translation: CASSGHDSSSYNEQFF.

CDR3 DNA: TGCAGTGCTAGAGAGAGGAGGGGAGCTTTCTTT. It specifies CSARERRGAFF. The chain carries TRBV20-1 and TRBJ1-1, with D perhaps TRBD1 (5 bases). This CDR3 spans 11 amino acids. V was pared by 0 bases and J by 10 bases, with 9 bases between. Germline CDR1 is DFQATT and CDR2 is SNEGSKA (reference sequence).

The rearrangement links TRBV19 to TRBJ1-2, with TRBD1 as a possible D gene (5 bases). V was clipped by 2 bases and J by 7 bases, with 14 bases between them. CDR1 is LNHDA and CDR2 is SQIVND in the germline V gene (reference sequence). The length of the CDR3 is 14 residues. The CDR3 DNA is TGTGCCAGTAGTATACGGGCAGGGAAGATTGGCTACACCTTC. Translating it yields CASSIRAGKIGYTF. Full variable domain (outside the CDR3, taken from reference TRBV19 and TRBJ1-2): DGGITQSPKYLFRKEGQNVTLSCEQNLNHDAMYWYRQDPGQGLRLIYYSQIVNDFQKGDIAEGYSVSREKKESFPLTVTSAQKNPTAFYLCASSIRAGKIGYTFGSGTRLTVV.

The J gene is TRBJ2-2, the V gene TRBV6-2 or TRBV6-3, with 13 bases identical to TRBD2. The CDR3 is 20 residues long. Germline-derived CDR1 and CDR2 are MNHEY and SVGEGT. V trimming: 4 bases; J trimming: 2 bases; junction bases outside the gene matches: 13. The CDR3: CASSFPPWTSGSINTGELFF. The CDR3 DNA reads TGTGCCAGCAGTTTTCCGCCCTGGACTAGCGGGAGCATAAACACCGGGGAGCTGTTTTTT.

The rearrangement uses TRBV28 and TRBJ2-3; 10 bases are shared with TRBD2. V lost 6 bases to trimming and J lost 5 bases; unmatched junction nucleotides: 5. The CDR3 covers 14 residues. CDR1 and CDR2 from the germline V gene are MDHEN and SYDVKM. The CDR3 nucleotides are TGTGCCAGCAGAAGCGGGAGGGTTGGAGATACGCAGTATTTT. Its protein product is CASRSGRVGDTQYF.

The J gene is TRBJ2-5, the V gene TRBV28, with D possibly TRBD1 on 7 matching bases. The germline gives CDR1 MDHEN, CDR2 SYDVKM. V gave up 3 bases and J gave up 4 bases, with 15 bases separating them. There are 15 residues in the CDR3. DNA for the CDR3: TGTGCCAGCAGTTTGGACAGGTGGGGGGCAGAGACCCAGTACTTC. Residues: CASSLDRWGAETQYF.

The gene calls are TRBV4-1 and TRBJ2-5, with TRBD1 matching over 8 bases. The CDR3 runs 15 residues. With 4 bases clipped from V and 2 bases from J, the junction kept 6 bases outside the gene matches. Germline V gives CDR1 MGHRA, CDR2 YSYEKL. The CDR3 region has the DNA TGCGCCAGCAGCCGAGGGGGGACAGGACAAGAGACCCAGTACTTC. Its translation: CASSRGGTGQETQYF.

In DNA, the CDR3 is TGTGCCAGCAGCCAAGAAGGACTAGCGGCCAATGAGCAGTTCTTC. This sequence encodes CASSQEGLAANEQFF. The genes are TRBV3-1 (or the pseudogene TRBV3-2) and TRBJ2-1; 10 nucleotides agree with TRBD2. J was trimmed by 6 bases and V by 0 bases; bases with no gene match: 2. Germline CDR1 LGHDT, CDR2 YNNKEL (reference sequence). The CDR3 is 15 amino acids.